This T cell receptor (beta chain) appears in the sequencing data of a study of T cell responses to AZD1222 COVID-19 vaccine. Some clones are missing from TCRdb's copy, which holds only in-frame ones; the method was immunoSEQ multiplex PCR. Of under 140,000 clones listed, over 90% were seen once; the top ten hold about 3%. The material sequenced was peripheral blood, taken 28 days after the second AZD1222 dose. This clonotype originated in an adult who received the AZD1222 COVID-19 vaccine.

CDR3 residues: CASSPYNQPQHF. The CDR3 DNA reads as TGTGCCAGCTCCCCATATAACCAGCCCCAGCATTTT. The chain joins TRBV18 to TRBJ1-5, with D unresolved. CDR3 length equals 12 residues. With 6 bases removed from V and 7 bases from J, the gap between germline ends came to 10 bases. Per the germline V gene, CDR1 is KGHSH and CDR2 is LQKENI.